This TCR beta chain derives from a study of CD8+ T cells in alopecia areata. V was clipped by 1 base and J by 6 bases, with 6 bases between them. CDR1 is MNHNY and CDR2 is SVGAGI in the germline V gene (reference sequence). The CDR3 runs 13 residues. RNA, once extracted, was reverse transcribed into cDNA for use as the sequencing template. The assay was immunoSEQ multiplex PCR, and TCRdb's table has in-frame clones only and misses some. The sample has 150,000 or so clones, about 50% seen once. This clone was counted a few times. This receptor was identified in a human donor with alopecia areata. The source was CD8+ T cells sorted from blood, collected at week 0. V is TRBV6-6 and J is TRBJ2-2, with D unresolved. The CDR3 loop reads CASSYYQAGELFF. The CDR3 DNA reads TGTGCCAGCAGTTACTACCAGGCCGGGGAGCTGTTTTTT.